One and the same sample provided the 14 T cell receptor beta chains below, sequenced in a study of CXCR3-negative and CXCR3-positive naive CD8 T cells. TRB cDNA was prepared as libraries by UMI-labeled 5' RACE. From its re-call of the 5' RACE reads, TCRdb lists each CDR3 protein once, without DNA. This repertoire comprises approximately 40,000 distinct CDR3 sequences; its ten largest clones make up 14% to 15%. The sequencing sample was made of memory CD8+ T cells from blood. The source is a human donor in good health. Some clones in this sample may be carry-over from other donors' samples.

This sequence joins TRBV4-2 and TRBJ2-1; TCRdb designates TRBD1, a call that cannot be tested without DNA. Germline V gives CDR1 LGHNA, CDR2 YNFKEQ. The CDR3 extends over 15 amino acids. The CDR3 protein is CASSPSAGATPEQFF.

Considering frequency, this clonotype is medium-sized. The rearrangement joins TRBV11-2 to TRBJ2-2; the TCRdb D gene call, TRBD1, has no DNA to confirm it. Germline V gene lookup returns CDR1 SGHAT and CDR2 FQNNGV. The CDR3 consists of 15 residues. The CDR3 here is CASSTGQGRTGELFF.

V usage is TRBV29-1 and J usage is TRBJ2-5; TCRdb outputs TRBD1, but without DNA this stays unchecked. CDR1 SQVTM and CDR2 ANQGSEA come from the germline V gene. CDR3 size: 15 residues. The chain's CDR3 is CSVVGTEGYQETQYF.

CDR3: CASSFSPGTHYNEQFF. This chain uses TRBV6-5 with TRBJ2-1; TCRdb gives TRBD1 as the D gene, but with no DNA this cannot be confirmed. The CDR3 is 16 amino acids. CDR1 and CDR2 (germline): MNHEY, SVGAGI.

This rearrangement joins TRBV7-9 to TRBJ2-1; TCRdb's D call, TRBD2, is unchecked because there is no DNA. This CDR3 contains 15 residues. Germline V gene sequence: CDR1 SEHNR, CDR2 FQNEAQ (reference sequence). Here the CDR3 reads CASNRLAGTYNEQFF.

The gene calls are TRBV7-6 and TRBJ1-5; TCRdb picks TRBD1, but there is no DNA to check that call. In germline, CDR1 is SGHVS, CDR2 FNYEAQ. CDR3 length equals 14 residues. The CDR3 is CASSLEQGDQPQHF.

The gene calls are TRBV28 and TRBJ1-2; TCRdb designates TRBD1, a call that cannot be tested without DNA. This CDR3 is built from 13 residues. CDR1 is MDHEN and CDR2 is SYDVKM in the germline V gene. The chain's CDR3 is CASSFTTGADYTF.

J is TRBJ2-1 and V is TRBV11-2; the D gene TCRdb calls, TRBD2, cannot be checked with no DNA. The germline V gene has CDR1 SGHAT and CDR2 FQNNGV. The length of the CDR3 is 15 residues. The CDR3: CASGKGLADNNEQFF.

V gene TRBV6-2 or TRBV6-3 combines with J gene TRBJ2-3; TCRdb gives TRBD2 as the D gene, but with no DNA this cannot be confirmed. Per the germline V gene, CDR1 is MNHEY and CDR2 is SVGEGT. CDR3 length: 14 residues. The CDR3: CASSGLAGTDTQYF.

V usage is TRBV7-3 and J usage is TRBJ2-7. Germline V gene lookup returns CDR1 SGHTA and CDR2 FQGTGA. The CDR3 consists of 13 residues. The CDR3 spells CASSATVAYEQYF.

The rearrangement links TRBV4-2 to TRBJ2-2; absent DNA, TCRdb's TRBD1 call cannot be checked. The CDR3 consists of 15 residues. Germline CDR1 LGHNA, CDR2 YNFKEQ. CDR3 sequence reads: CASSPRDRGTGELFF.

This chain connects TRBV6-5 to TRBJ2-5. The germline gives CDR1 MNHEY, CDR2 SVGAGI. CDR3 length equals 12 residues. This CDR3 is CASSYPGETQYF.

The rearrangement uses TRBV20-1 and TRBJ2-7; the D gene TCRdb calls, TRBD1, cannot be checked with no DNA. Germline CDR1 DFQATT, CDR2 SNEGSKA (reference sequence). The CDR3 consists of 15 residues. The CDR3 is CSARAEGQPAYEQYF.

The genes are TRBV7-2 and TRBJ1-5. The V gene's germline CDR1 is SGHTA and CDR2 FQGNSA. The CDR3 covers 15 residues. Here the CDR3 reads CASSLEWTFDQPQHF.